This entry lists 13 T cell receptor beta chains sequenced from one sample in a study of T cells in Graves' hyperthyroidism and ophthalmopathy. RNA transcripts provided the source from which TCR beta CDR3 regions were amplified. The HTBI set primed first-round TCR CDR3 RT-PCR. TCRdb re-called the multiplex PCR reads through MiXCR, storing one row per CDR3 protein. The data show 410,000 or so distinct CDR3 sequences, 14% to 15% seen once. The specimen sequenced was blood. All receptors derive from a young man with Graves' ophthalmopathy.

The table lists this clonotype with many counts. The V call is TRBV19, the J call TRBJ1-1; the D gene is possibly TRBD1 (5 bases). CDR1 and CDR2 (germline): LNHDA, SQIVND (reference sequence). The CDR3 spans 16 residues. V was trimmed by 3 bases and J by 4 bases, leaving 18 bases between them. The CDR3 spells CASSMPRVGSFTEAFF. CDR3 coding DNA: TGTGCCAGTAGTATGCCCAGGGTGGGCTCGTTCACTGAAGCTTTCTTT.

This clonotype was detected many times. The genes are TRBV13 and TRBJ2-2; TRBD2 might be the D (5 bases). The germline V and J ends were trimmed by 7 bases and 4 bases, with 19 bases remaining between them. Germline CDR1 PRHDT, CDR2 FYEKMQ (reference sequence). This CDR3 has 16 amino acids. This chain's CDR3 is CASTARGSWSTGELFF. In DNA form, the CDR3 reads TGTGCCAGCACCGCTCGGGGTAGCTGGAGCACCGGGGAGCTGTTTTTT.

On this clonotype: It may be a read error: a sequence one base away is much more abundant. The gene calls are TRBV7-3 and TRBJ2-1; D perhaps matches TRBD1 (5 bases). CDR3 length equals 16 residues. Germline lookup yields CDR1 SGHTA and CDR2 FQGTGA. The CDR3 sequence: CASSSTLGVPFNGQFF. The CDR3 nucleotides read TGTGCCAGCAGCTCTACCCTAGGGGTTCCTTTCAATGGGCAGTTCTTC.

This clonotype has more than one count but fewer than ten. This chain uses TRBV19 with TRBJ2-3, with no clear D. The V and J ends lost 8 bases and 0 bases respectively, with 15 bases between them. CDR3 size: 15 residues. Germline V gives CDR1 LNHDA, CDR2 SQIVND (reference sequence). DNA of the CDR3: TGTGCCAGTGGGCTGGGCGGCTCCAGCACAGATACGCAGTATTTT. Its protein product is CASGLGGSSTDTQYF. Full variable domain (rest looked up from reference TRBV19 and TRBJ2-3): DGGITQSPKYLFRKEGQNVTLSCEQNLNHDAMYWYRQDPGQGLRLIYYSQIVNDFQKGDIAEGYSVSREKKESFPLTVTSAQKNPTAFYLCASGLGGSSTDTQYFGPGTRLTVL.

Many counts were recorded for this clonotype. J is TRBJ1-6 and V is TRBV13; TRBD1 aligns across 8 bases. CDR1 and CDR2 from the germline V gene are PRHDT and FYEKMQ (reference sequence). CDR3 size: 14 residues. Germline trimming cut 5 bases from V and 10 bases from J; bases unmatched to any gene: 7. The DNA of the CDR3 is TGTGCCAGCAGCATAGACAGGGGCTACTCACCCCTCCACTTT. The encoded protein is CASSIDRGYSPLHF.

This clonotype was recorded many times. This chain uses TRBV20-1 with TRBJ2-1, with D possibly being TRBD2 (5 bases). Germline CDR1 DFQATT, CDR2 SNEGSKA (reference sequence). V was trimmed by 5 bases and J by 9 bases, leaving 11 bases between them. CDR3 size: 11 residues. CDR3 in amino acids: CSAVGGGEQFF. As DNA, the CDR3 is TGCAGTGCTGTCGGAGGAGGTGAGCAGTTCTTC.

Ten or more counts support this clonotype. A junction end diverges from the germline sequence, so it may reflect a read error. This chain joins TRBV20-1 and TRBJ2-7; D gene ambiguous. The CDR3 loop spans 13 amino acids. Germline V gene data show CDR1 as DFQATT and CDR2 as SNEGSKA (reference sequence). CDR3 loop: CSAREPDGYEQYF. CDR3 nucleotide sequence: TGCAGTGCGAGAGAACCGGACGGGTACGAGCAGTACTTC.

This clonotype was seen only a few times. V usage is TRBV19 and J usage is TRBJ2-5; D unresolved. The length of the CDR3 is 13 residues. Trimming shortened V by 10 bases and J by 5 bases, and 17 bases separated the two germline ends. Germline V lookup: CDR1 LNHDA, CDR2 SQIVND (reference sequence). CDR3 sequence (DNA): TGTGCCAATAGCAACGGACGAGAGGAGACCCAGTACTTC. Its protein product is CANSNGREETQYF.

This clonotype was found a few times. The chain links TRBV7-6 to TRBJ2-1, with TRBD1 matching 7 bases. The germline CDR1 and CDR2 sequences are SGHVS and FNYEAQ. J was trimmed by 8 bases and V by 5 bases; bases with no gene match: 18. This CDR3 has 17 residues. CDR3 nucleotide sequence: TGTGCCAGCAGCCCAGGGCCTCGGGCAGGGGGTGGAGATGAGCAGTTCTTC. Translation: CASSPGPRAGGGDEQFF.

The chain links TRBV29-1 to TRBJ1-2; possible D gene TRBD1, 6 bases. Per the germline V gene, CDR1 is SQVTM and CDR2 is ANQGSEA. Trimming took 0 bases from V and 7 from J, leaving 9 bases between them. The CDR3 spans 12 residues. The CDR3 nucleotides are TGCAGCGTTGAAGAGGGGGCGCTTGGCTACACCTTC. Residues: CSVEEGALGYTF. The entire variable domain, with the rest obtained from reference TRBV29-1 and TRBJ1-2, is as follows: SAVISQKPSRDICQRGTSLTIQCQVDSQVTMMFWYRQQPGQSLTLIATANQGSEATYESGFVIDKFPISRPNLTFSTLTVSNMSPEDSSIYLCSVEEGALGYTFGSGTRLTVV.

Turning to this clonotype: The junction shows a germline mismatch at one end, possibly a read error. The rearrangement joins TRBV5-4 to TRBJ2-7; TRBD2 agrees at 7 bases. The CDR3 spans 13 residues. Germline V CDR1 and CDR2: SGHNT, YYREEE (reference sequence). As DNA, the CDR3 is TGTGTCAGCGGGGAGGGTAGCTCCTACGAGCAGTACTTC. Translating gives CVSGEGSSYEQYF.

This clonotype was seen ten or more times. The rearrangement links TRBV7-3 to TRBJ2-3; D gene ambiguous. The germline CDR1 and CDR2 sequences are SGHTA and FQGTGA. The V end lost 1 base, the J end lost 3 bases, and 11 bases lay between the germline ends. The CDR3 totals 15 residues. The CDR3 DNA reads TGTGCCAGCAGCTTAATCCTCGAGGAGACAGATACGCAGTATTTT. It encodes CASSLILEETDTQYF.

Many counts were recorded for this clonotype. J is TRBJ1-2 and V is TRBV2, with a possible D match to TRBD1 (6 bases). The V end was cut by 7 bases, the J end by 4 bases, with 16 bases between. The germline V gene encodes CDR1 SNHLY and CDR2 FYNNEI. The CDR3 sequence is 14 residues long. The CDR3 DNA sequence: TGTGCCAGCATGGGGGGGGCGCTGAGCTATGGCTACACCTTC. Its protein product is CASMGGALSYGYTF.